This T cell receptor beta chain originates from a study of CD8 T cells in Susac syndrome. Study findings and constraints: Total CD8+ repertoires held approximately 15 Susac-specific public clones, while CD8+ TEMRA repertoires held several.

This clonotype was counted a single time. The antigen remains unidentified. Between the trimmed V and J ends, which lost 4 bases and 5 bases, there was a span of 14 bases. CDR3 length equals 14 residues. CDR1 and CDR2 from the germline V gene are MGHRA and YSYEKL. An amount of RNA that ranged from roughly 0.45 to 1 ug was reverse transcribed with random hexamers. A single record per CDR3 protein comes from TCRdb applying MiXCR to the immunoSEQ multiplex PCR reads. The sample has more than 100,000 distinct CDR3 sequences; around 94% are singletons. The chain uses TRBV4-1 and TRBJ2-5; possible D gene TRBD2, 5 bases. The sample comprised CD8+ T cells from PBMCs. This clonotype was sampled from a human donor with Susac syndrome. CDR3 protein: CASSPRTDRETQYF. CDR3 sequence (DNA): TGCGCCAGCAGCCCACGGACTGACCGGGAGACCCAGTACTTC.